Reported below is one T cell receptor (beta chain). Within the sample, other DNA sequences also encode this same CDR3. Primers for the PCR totalled 60 Vbeta and 13 Jbeta. Produced via immunoSEQ multiplex PCR; TCRdb's table is partial and in-frame only. This sample's table reports about 130,000 clones. J was trimmed by 3 bases and V by 6 bases; bases with no gene match: 10. The CDR3 is 16 amino acids. The V gene's germline CDR1 is LNHNV and CDR2 YYDKDF (reference sequence). These data come from a study of cytomegalovirus exposure and HLA in healthy donors. Input material: PBMCs. This receptor was taken from a woman between 40 and 55 years old in good health and CMV-seronegative. The chain joins TRBV15 to TRBJ1-1; 10 bases are shared with TRBD1. CDR3 bases: TGTGCCACCAGAACCTTCCGGGGACAGGGGTACACTGAAGCTTTCTTT. This gives the protein CATRTFRGQGYTEAFF.